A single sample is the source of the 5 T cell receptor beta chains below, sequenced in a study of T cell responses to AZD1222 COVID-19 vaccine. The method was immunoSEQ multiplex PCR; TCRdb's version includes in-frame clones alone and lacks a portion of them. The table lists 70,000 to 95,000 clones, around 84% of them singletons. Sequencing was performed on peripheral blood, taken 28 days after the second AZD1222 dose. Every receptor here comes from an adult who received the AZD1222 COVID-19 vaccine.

The DNA for the CDR3 is TGTGCCAGCAGCTTAGAGGCAGGACGAACGTACACAGATACGCAGTATTTT. Translated, it gives CASSLEAGRTYTDTQYF. This chain links TRBV11-2 with TRBJ2-3; D uncertain. The ends were cut back, 0 bases at V and 2 bases at J, with 15 bases in the middle. Germline V CDR1 and CDR2: SGHAT, FQNNGV. The CDR3 has 17 residues.

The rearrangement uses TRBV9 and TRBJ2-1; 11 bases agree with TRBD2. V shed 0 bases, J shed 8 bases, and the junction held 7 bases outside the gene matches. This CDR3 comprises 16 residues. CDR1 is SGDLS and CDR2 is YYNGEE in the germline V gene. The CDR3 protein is CASSVAPTSGMDEQFF. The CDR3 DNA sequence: TGTGCCAGCAGCGTAGCCCCGACTAGCGGGATGGATGAGCAGTTCTTC.

The CDR3 sequence: CASSLDRAPDTQYF. The CDR3 DNA follows: TGTGCCAGCAGCTTGGACAGGGCTCCAGATACGCAGTATTTT. This chain joins TRBV7-2 and TRBJ2-3; 8 nucleotides align to TRBD1. There are 14 residues in the CDR3. V lost 3 bases and J lost 4; bases outside the gene matches: 3. Germline loops: CDR1 SGHTA, CDR2 FQGNSA. Full variable domain (remainder filled in from reference TRBV7-2 and TRBJ2-3): GAGVSQSPSNKVTEKGKDVELRCDPISGHTALYWYRQSLGQGLEFLIYFQGNSAPDKSGLPSDRFSAERTGGSVSTLTIQRTQQEDSAVYLCASSLDRAPDTQYFGPGTRLTVL.

CDR3 loop: CASGGQGMTEAFF. The CDR3 DNA is TGTGCCAGCGGGGGACAGGGTATGACTGAAGCTTTCTTT. The J gene is TRBJ1-1, the V gene TRBV11-1; 9 bases align to TRBD1. Germline V gene sequence: CDR1 SGHAT, CDR2 FQDESV (reference sequence). CDR3 size: 13 residues. J gave up 5 bases and V 8 bases, and 6 bases lay outside the gene matches.

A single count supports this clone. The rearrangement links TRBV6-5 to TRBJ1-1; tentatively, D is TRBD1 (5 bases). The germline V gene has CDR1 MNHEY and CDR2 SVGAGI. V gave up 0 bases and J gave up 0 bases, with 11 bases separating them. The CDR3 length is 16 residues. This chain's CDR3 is CASSYSVQGVNTEAFF. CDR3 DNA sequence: TGTGCCAGCAGTTACTCGGTGCAGGGTGTGAACACTGAAGCTTTCTTT.